These 20 T cell receptor beta chains were sequenced from one sample in a study of cytomegalovirus exposure and HLA in healthy donors. 13 Jbeta primers and 60 Vbeta primers were used for the PCR. The assay was immunoSEQ multiplex PCR, and TCRdb's table has in-frame clones only and misses some. The data contain 100,000 to 150,000 clones, 77% of them singletons. Sequences were obtained from PBMCs. Receptor source: a male donor in good health and CMV-seropositive.

The chain uses TRBV5-1 and TRBJ1-3, with D perhaps matching TRBD1 (5 bases). Germline values: CDR1 SGHRS, CDR2 YFSETQ. The CDR3 covers 13 residues. Between the trimmed V and J ends, which lost 5 bases and 3 bases, there was a span of 9 bases. The CDR3 loop is CASSQGFGNTIYF. The CDR3 DNA reads as TGCGCCAGCAGTCAGGGATTTGGAAACACCATATATTTT.

V is TRBV28 and J is TRBJ2-3; 16 positions match TRBD2. Germline values: CDR1 MDHEN, CDR2 SYDVKM. The trim removed 8 bases at V and 3 bases at J, leaving 2 bases unmatched. The CDR3 is made up of 15 amino acids. The CDR3 bases are TGTGCCAGCGGGACTAGCGGGAGGGGAACAGATACGCAGTATTTT. Protein product: CASGTSGRGTDTQYF. Looking up the rest from reference TRBV28 and TRBJ2-3 gives the full variable domain: DVKVTQSSRYLVKRTGEKVFLECVQDMDHENMFWYRQDPGLGLRLIYFSYDVKMKEKGDIPEGYSVSREKKERFSLILESASTNQTSMYLCASGTSGRGTDTQYFGPGTRLTVL.

The chain uses TRBV15 and TRBJ1-1; possibly TRBD1 for D (6 bases). Germline V gene lookup returns CDR1 LNHNV and CDR2 YYDKDF (reference sequence). Trimming shortened V by 6 bases and J by 11 bases, and 16 bases separated the two germline ends. This CDR3 is built from 12 residues. DNA of the CDR3: TGTGCCACCAGAGCGGAGGTGGGGGCGGCTTTCTTT. Amino acid sequence: CATRAEVGAAFF.

J is TRBJ2-7 and V is TRBV5-4, with 9 positions matching TRBD1. After removal of 4 bases from V and 3 bases from J, the junction contained 2 bases not matched to a gene. There are 13 residues in the CDR3. Germline V gives CDR1 SGHNT, CDR2 YYREEE (reference sequence). Here the CDR3 reads CASSTTGGYEQYF. The CDR3 DNA reads as TGTGCCAGCAGCACGACAGGGGGCTACGAGCAGTACTTC.

This sequence joins TRBV9 and TRBJ2-2, with 11 bases identical to TRBD1. J was trimmed by 7 bases and V by 2 bases; bases with no gene match: 7. Germline V CDR1 and CDR2: SGDLS, YYNGEE. The CDR3 runs to 16 residues. The CDR3 sequence is CASSVKGQGAIGELFF. The CDR3 DNA reads as TGTGCCAGCAGCGTGAAAGGACAGGGGGCTATCGGGGAGCTGTTTTTT.

The chain links TRBV15 to TRBJ1-6; D unclear. Per the germline V gene, CDR1 is LNHNV and CDR2 is YYDKDF (reference sequence). This CDR3 region has 17 residues. V lost 4 bases to trimming and J lost 3 bases, with 16 bases between them. CDR3 DNA: TGTGCCACCAGCACCGCTCGAGCAGCGGGCTATAATTCACCCCTCCACTTT. Encoded protein: CATSTARAAGYNSPLHF.

The CDR3 nucleotides read TGTGCCAGCAGTCCTACCGGAGAGACCCAGTACTTC. Amino acid sequence: CASSPTGETQYF. The V and J genes are TRBV28 and TRBJ2-5; D unresolved. From germline, CDR1 is MDHEN and CDR2 SYDVKM. The V end was cut by 5 bases, the J end by 4 bases, with 8 bases between. The CDR3 has 12 amino acids. The full variable domain, its missing parts supplied by reference TRBV28 and TRBJ2-5, is DVKVTQSSRYLVKRTGEKVFLECVQDMDHENMFWYRQDPGLGLRLIYFSYDVKMKEKGDIPEGYSVSREKKERFSLILESASTNQTSMYLCASSPTGETQYFGPGTRLLVL.

The V call is TRBV7-9, the J call TRBJ2-7; possibly TRBD1 for D (6 bases). V lost 6 bases and J 1 base, leaving 7 bases between the germline ends. Germline CDR1 and CDR2: SEHNR and FQNEAQ (reference sequence). The CDR3 is made up of 12 amino acids. The DNA for the CDR3 is TGTGCCAGCAGAGGGGGATCCTACGAGCAGTACTTC. Its translation is CASRGGSYEQYF.

This chain links TRBV14 with TRBJ2-1; weak D call: TRBD1 (5 bases). Germline V gives CDR1 SGHDN, CDR2 FVKESK. This CDR3 has 15 amino acids. V gave up 2 bases and J gave up 4 bases, with 12 bases separating them. CDR3 DNA sequence: TGTGCCAGCAGCCAATCCCAAGGGGCTTACAATGAGCAGTTCTTC. This sequence encodes CASSQSQGAYNEQFF.

The J gene is TRBJ2-1, the V gene TRBV6-5, with TRBD1 as a possible D gene (6 bases). Germline-derived CDR1 and CDR2 are MNHEY and SVGAGI. The CDR3 sequence is 15 residues long. V shed 0 bases and J shed 8 bases, with 14 bases lying between them. The CDR3 region has the DNA TGTGCCAGCAGTTACTCGGGGGCCCCTTCGGATGAGCAGTTCTTC. Its translation: CASSYSGAPSDEQFF.

This sequence joins TRBV13 and TRBJ2-1; D is perhaps TRBD2 (6 bases). The V gene's germline CDR1 is PRHDT and CDR2 FYEKMQ (reference sequence). This CDR3 is 16 amino acids long. With 4 bases removed from V and 7 bases from J, the gap between germline ends came to 20 bases. The CDR3 DNA follows: TGTGCCAGCAGCTCATTCTCCGGGACTCTGGAGAATGAGCAGTTCTTC. Protein product: CASSSFSGTLENEQFF.

The chain is built from TRBV12-5 and TRBJ1-5; D uncertain. Germline lookup yields CDR1 LGHNT and CDR2 FRNRAP. CDR3 length: 11 amino acids. V gave up 7 bases and J gave up 5 bases, with 6 bases separating them. The CDR3: CASVPDQPQHF. The DNA of the CDR3 is TGTGCTAGTGTCCCAGATCAGCCCCAGCATTTT.

The chain is built from TRBV27 and TRBJ1-4; the D gene is possibly TRBD1 (5 bases). Germline V gene sequence: CDR1 MNHEY, CDR2 SMNVEV (reference sequence). The CDR3 consists of 14 residues. Trimming took 1 base from V and 8 from J, leaving 11 bases between them. The chain's CDR3 is CASSLFAAGEKLFF. CDR3 nucleotide sequence: TGTGCCAGCAGTTTATTCGCGGCAGGGGAAAAACTGTTTTTT.

The CDR3 DNA sequence: TGCGCCAGCAGCCTTGGACTGCCCCGGGGTTTCGGTGGCTACACCTTC. Residues: CASSLGLPRGFGGYTF. The rearrangement uses TRBV5-1 and TRBJ1-2; D unresolved. This CDR3 is built from 16 residues. Trimming shortened V by 4 bases and J by 7 bases, and 23 bases separated the two germline ends. Germline V gives CDR1 SGHRS, CDR2 YFSETQ.

Only one count was recorded for this clone. This chain connects TRBV4-2 to TRBJ1-2; D unclear. This CDR3 region has 15 residues. Germline CDR1 and CDR2: LGHNA and YNFKEQ. The V and J ends lost 0 bases and 0 bases respectively, with 8 bases between them. The CDR3 nucleotides are TGTGCCAGCAGCCAAGATACGGGAGCTAACTATGGCTACACCTTC. It specifies CASSQDTGANYGYTF.

This CDR3 reads CASSPDRSSYEQYF. The CDR3 nucleotides are TGCGCCAGCAGCCCGGACAGGTCGTCCTACGAGCAGTACTTC. J is TRBJ2-7 and V is TRBV4-1; 7 nucleotides line up with TRBD1. Losses at the gene ends were 4 bases for V and 1 base for J; bases not matched to a gene: 4. Germline V gene lookup returns CDR1 MGHRA and CDR2 YSYEKL. The CDR3 loop spans 14 amino acids.

Turning to this clone: A junction boundary mismatches the germline segment, possibly from a read error. This chain joins TRBV7-9 and TRBJ1-1, with TRBD1 identical over 8 bases. The CDR3 has 13 amino acids. From germline, CDR1 is SEHNR and CDR2 FQNEAQ (reference sequence). CDR3 DNA sequence: TGTTCCAGCAGCTCCGACAGGGGCACTGAAGCTTTCTTT. Residues: CSSSSDRGTEAFF.

The V call is TRBV28, the J call TRBJ2-7; D not resolved. Trimming took 3 bases from V and 3 from J, leaving 3 bases between them. Per the germline V gene, CDR1 is MDHEN and CDR2 is SYDVKM. The CDR3 is made up of 11 amino acids. The CDR3 sequence is CASSFRYEQYF. The CDR3 nucleotides read TGTGCCAGCAGTTTCCGCTACGAGCAGTACTTC.

This chain links TRBV11-2 with TRBJ2-3, with 11 bases identical to TRBD2. Unmatched junction bases numbered 8, after V lost 3 bases and J lost 0 bases. CDR3 length: 18 amino acids. CDR1 SGHAT and CDR2 FQNNGV come from the germline V gene. The chain's CDR3 is CASSFLPWTSGSTDTQYF. CDR3 DNA sequence: TGTGCCAGCAGCTTCCTCCCCTGGACTAGCGGGAGCACAGATACGCAGTATTTT.

This chain joins TRBV30 and TRBJ1-5, with D unresolved. Germline loops: CDR1 GTSNPN, CDR2 SVGIG (reference sequence). Trimming took 4 bases from V and 1 from J, leaving 8 bases between them. The CDR3 is made up of 13 amino acids. The CDR3 region has the DNA TGTGCCTGGAACAGCCAGAGCAATCAGCCCCAGCATTTT. Encoded protein: CAWNSQSNQPQHF. The full variable domain, in which reference TRBV30 and TRBJ1-5 provide the parts outside the CDR3, is SQTIHQWPATLVQPVGSPLSLECTVEGTSNPNLYWYRQAAGRGLQLLFYSVGIGQISSEVPQNLSASRPQDRQFILSSKKLLLSDSGFYLCAWNSQSNQPQHFGDGTRLSIL.